Described below is a single T cell receptor beta chain sequence and its context. The data belong to a study of blood T cell repertoires in COVID-19. The assay was immunoSEQ multiplex PCR, and TCRdb's table has in-frame clones only and misses some. The sample includes 540,000 or so clones, about 89% of them seen just once. The CDR3 is made up of 15 amino acids. V gave up 2 bases and J gave up 1 base; unmatched junction bases: 1. CDR1 and CDR2 (germline): MRHNA, SNTAGT. This sequence joins TRBV6-4 and TRBJ2-2; 7 bases map to TRBD2. The sample comprised peripheral blood. The clonotype comes from a woman in her forties or fifties with COVID-19, enrolled during active disease. DNA for the CDR3: TGTGCCAGCAGTGACCAGCGGGAGAACACCGGGGAGCTGTTTTTT. Its protein is CASSDQRENTGELFF.